The following is a TCR beta chain sequence with its context. V lost 3 bases and J 1 base, leaving 11 bases between the germline ends. CDR1 MGHRA and CDR2 YSYEKL come from the germline V gene. CDR3 length equals 15 residues. This entry belongs to a study of shared clonotypes between healthy human individuals. Assay: immunoSEQ multiplex PCR; the TCRdb copy retains only in-frame clones and omits some. This table has 2,500,000 or so clones, over 85% appearing once. The receptor's source is a young man in good health. Some clones in this sample may be carry-over from other donors' samples. Sequences were obtained from naive CD4+ T cells from PBMCs. Subset in this sample: CD45RA+ positively selected. V is TRBV4-1 and J is TRBJ2-3; possibly TRBD2 for D (6 bases). The CDR3 DNA reads as TGCGCCAGCAGCCATTCCGGGAGAGGCACAGATACGCAGTATTTT. It codes for CASSHSGRGTDTQYF.